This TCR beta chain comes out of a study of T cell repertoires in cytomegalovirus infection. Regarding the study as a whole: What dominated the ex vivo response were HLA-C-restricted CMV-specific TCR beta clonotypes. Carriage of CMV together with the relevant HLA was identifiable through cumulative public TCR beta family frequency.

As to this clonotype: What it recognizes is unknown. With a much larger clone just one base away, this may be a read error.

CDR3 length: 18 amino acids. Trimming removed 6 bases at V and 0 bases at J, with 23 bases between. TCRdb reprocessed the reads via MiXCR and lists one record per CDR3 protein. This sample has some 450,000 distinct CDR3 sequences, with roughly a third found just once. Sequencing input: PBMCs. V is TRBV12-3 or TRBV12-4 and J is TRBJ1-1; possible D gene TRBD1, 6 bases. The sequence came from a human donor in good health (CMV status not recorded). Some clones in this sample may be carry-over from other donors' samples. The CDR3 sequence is CASSSPKVRGHMNTEAFF. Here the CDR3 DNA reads TGTGCCAGCAGCTCACCCAAGGTTAGGGGACACATGAACACTGAAGCTTTCTTT.